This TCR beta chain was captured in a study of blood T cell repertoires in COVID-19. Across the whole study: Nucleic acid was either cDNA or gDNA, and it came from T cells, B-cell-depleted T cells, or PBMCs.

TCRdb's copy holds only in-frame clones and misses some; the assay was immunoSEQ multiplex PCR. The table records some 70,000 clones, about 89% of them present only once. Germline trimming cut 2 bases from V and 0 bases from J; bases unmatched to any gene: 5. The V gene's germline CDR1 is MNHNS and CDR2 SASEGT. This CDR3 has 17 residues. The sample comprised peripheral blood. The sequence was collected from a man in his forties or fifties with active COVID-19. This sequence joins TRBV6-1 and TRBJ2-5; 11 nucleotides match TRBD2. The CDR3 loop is CASSETPGLADQETQYF. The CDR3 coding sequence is TGTGCCAGCAGTGAAACCCCGGGACTAGCGGACCAAGAGACCCAGTACTTC.